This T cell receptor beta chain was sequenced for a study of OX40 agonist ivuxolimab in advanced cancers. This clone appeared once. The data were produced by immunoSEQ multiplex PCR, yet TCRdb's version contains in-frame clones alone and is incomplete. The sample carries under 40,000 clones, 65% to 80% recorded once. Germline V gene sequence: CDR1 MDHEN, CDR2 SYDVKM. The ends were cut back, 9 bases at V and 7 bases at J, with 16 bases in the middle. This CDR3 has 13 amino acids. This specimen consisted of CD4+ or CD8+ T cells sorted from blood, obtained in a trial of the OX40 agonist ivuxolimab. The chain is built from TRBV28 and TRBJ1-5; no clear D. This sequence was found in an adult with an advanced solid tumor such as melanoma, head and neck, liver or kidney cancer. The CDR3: CASFYRGIQPQHF. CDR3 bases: TGTGCCAGTTTCTATCGCGGGATCCAGCCCCAGCATTTT. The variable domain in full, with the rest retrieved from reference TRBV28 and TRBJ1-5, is DVKVTQSSRYLVKRTGEKVFLECVQDMDHENMFWYRQDPGLGLRLIYFSYDVKMKEKGDIPEGYSVSREKKERFSLILESASTNQTSMYLCASFYRGIQPQHFGDGTRLSIL.